Sequencing of this T cell receptor (beta chain) was carried out in a study of CD8+ T cells in alopecia areata. Study-wide points: Many expanded lesional clones stayed in scalp and blood while on tofacitinib.

Following extraction, RNA underwent reverse transcription to cDNA, which served as the sequencing template. This table comes from immunoSEQ multiplex PCR, and its TCRdb copy is limited to in-frame clones, with some not included. The sample lists some 110,000 clones, less than 75% occurring once. CDR1 and CDR2 from the germline V gene are MNHNY and SVGAGI (reference sequence). Trimming removed 5 bases at V and 1 base at J, with 9 bases between. The CDR3 contains 14 residues. Treatment: oral pan-JAK inhibitor, 5-10 mg twice daily. Comments on this clone: Its antigen is undetermined.

Specimen: CD8+ T cells sorted from blood, collected at week 24, from a patient treated with tofacitinib. This chain connects TRBV6-6 to TRBJ1-5; possible D gene TRBD1, 6 bases. The receptor comes from a human donor with alopecia areata. CDR3: CASSGQTSNQPQHF. CDR3 nucleotide sequence: TGTGCCAGCAGTGGACAGACGAGCAATCAGCCCCAGCATTTT.